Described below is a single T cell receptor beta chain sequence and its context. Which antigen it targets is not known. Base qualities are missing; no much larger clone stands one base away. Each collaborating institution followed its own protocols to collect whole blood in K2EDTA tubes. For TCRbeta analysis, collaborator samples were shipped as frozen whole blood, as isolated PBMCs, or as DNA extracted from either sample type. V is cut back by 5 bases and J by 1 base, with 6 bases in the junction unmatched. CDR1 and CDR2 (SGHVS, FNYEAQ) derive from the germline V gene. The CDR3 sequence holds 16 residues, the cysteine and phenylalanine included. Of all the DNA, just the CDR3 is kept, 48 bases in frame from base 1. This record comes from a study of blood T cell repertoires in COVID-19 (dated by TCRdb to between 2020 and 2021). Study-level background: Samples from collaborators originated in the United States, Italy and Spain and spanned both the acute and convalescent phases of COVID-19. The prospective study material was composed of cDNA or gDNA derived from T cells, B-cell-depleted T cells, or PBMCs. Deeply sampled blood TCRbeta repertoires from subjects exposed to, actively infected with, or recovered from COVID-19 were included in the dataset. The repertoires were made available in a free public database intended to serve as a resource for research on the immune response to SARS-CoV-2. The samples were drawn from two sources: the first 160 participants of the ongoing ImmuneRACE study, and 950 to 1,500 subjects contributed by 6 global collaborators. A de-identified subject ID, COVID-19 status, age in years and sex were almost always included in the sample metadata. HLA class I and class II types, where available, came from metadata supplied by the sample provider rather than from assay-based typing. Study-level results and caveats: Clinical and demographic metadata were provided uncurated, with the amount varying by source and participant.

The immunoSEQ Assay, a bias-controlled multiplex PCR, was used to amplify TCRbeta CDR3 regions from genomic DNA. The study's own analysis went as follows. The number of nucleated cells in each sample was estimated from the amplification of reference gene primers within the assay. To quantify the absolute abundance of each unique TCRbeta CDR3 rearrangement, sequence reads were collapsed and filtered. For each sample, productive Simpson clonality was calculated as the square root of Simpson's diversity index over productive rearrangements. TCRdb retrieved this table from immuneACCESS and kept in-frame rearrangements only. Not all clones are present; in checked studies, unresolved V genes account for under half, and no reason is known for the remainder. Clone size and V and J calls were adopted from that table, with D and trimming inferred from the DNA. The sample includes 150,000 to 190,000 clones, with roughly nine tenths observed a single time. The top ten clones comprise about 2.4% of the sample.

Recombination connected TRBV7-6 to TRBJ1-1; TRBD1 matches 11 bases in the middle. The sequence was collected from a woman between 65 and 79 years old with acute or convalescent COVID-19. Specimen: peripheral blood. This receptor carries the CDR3 CASSPGTGGWNTEAFF. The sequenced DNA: TGTGCCAGCAGCCCCGGGACAGGGGGGTGGAACACTGAAGCTTTCTTT.